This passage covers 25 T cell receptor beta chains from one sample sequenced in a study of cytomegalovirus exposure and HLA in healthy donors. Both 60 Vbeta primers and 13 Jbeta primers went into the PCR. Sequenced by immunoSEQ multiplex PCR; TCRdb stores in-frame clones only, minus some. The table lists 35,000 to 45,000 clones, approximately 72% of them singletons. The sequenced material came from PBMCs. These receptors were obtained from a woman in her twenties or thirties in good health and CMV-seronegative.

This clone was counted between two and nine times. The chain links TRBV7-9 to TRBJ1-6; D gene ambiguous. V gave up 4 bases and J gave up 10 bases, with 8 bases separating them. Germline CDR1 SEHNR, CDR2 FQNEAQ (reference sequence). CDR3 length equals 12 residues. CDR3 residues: CASSSELSPLHF. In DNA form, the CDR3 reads TGTGCCAGCAGCTCCGAACTATCACCCCTCCACTTT.

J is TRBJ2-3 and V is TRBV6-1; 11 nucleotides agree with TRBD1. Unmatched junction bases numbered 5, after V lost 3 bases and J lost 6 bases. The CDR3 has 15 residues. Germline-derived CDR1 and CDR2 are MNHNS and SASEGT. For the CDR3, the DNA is TGTGCCAGCAGTGAGGACAGGGGGCTAAGCGATACGCAGTATTTT. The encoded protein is CASSEDRGLSDTQYF.

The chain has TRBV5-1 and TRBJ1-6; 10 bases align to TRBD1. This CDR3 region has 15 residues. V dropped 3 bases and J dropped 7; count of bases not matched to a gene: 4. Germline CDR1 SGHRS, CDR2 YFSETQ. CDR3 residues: CASSYLGQGNSPLHF. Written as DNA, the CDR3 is TGCGCCAGCAGCTACCTGGGACAGGGGAATTCACCCCTCCACTTT.

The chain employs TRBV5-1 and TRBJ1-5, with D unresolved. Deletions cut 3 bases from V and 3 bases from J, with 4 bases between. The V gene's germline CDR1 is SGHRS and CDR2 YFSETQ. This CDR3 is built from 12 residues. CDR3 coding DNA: TGCGCCAGCAGCTCATTCAATCAGCCCCAGCATTTT. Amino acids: CASSSFNQPQHF.

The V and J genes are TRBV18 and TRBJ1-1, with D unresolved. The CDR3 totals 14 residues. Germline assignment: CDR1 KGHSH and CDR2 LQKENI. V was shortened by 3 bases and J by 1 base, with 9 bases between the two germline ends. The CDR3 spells CASSPEGANTEAFF. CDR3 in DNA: TGTGCCAGCTCACCCGAGGGTGCGAACACTGAAGCTTTCTTT.

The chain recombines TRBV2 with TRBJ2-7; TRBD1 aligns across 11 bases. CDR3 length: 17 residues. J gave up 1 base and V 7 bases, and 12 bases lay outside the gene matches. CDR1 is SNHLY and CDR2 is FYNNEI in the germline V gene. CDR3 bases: TGTGCCAGCAAGTATCGGGACAGGGGGGGACCTTCCTACGAGCAGTACTTC. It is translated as CASKYRDRGGPSYEQYF.

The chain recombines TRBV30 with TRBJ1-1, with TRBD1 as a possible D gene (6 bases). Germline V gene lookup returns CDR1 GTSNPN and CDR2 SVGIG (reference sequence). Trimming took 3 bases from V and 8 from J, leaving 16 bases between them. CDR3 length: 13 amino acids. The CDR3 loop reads CAWRENRDKEAFF. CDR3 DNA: TGTGCCTGGAGGGAAAACCGGGACAAGGAAGCTTTCTTT.

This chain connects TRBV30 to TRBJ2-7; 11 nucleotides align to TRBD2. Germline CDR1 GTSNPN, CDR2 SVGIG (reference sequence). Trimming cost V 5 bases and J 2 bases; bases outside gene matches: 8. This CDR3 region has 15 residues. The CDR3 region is CAWGLGLAGPYEQYF. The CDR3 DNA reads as TGTGCCTGGGGCCTCGGACTAGCGGGTCCCTACGAGCAGTACTTC.

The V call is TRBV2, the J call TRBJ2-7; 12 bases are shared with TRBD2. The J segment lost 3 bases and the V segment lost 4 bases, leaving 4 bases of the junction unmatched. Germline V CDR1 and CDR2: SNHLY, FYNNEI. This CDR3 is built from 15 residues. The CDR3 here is CASSATSGGYYEQYF. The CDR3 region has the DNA TGTGCCAGCAGTGCGACTAGCGGGGGATACTACGAGCAGTACTTC. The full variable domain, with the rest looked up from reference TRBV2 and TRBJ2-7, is EPEVTQTPSHQVTQMGQEVILRCVPISNHLYFYWYRQILGQKVEFLVSFYNNEISEKSEIFDDQFSVERPDGSNFTLKIRSTKLEDSAMYFCASSATSGGYYEQYFGPGTRLTVT.

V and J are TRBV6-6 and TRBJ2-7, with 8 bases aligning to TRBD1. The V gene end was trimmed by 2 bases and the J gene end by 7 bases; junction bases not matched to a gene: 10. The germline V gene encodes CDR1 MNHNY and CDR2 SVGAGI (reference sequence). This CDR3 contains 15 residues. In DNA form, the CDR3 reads TGTGCCAGCAGTTACCTAACAGGGGGAGACGTAGAGCAGTACTTC. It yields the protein CASSYLTGGDVEQYF.

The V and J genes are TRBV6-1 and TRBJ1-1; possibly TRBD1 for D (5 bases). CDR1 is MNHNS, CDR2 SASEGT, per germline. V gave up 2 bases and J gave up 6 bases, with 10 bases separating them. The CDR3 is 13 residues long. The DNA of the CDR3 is TGTGCCAGCAGTGAAACCCAAGGGGCTGAAGCTTTCTTT. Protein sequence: CASSETQGAEAFF.

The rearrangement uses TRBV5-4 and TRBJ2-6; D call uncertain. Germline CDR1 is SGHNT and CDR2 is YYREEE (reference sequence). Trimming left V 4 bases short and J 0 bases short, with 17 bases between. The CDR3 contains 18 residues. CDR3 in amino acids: CASSDGVPWLSGANVLTF. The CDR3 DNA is TGTGCCAGCAGCGATGGTGTACCCTGGCTCTCTGGGGCCAACGTCCTGACTTTC.

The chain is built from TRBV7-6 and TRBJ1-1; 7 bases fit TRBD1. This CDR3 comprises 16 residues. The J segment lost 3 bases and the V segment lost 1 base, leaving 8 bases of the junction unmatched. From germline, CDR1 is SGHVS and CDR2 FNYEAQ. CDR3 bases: TGTGCCAGCAGCTTAGTAGGACAGGACGGGGACACTGAAGCTTTCTTT. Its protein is CASSLVGQDGDTEAFF.

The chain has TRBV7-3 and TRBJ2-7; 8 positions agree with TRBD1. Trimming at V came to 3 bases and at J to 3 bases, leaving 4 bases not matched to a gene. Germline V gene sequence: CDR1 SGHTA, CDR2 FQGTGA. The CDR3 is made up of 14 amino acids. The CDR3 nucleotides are TGTGCCAGCAGCTTGACAGGACAGGGCTACGAGCAGTACTTC. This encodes CASSLTGQGYEQYF.

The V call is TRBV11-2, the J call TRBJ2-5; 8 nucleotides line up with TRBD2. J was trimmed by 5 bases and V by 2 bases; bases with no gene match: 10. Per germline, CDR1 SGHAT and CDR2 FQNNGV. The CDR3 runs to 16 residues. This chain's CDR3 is CASSLRSGSLMETQYF. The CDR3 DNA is TGTGCCAGCAGCTTAAGAAGCGGGAGCCTTATGGAGACCCAGTACTTC.

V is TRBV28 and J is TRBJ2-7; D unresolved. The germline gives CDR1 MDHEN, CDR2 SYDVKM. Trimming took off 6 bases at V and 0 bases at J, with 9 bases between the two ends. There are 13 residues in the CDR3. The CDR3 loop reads CASRLPSSYEQYF. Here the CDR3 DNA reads TGTGCCAGCAGGCTCCCGAGCTCCTACGAGCAGTACTTC.

The CDR3 sequence is CASSGAMFFGYGYTF. CDR3 coding DNA: TGTGCCAGCAGCGGTGCGATGTTTTTCGGCTATGGCTACACCTTC. The rearrangement links TRBV9 to TRBJ1-2; no firm D call. V gave up 3 bases and J gave up 4 bases, with 16 bases separating them. Germline CDR1 reads SGDLS; CDR2 reads YYNGEE. This CDR3 comprises 15 residues. Full variable domain (rest looked up from reference TRBV9 and TRBJ1-2): DSGVTQTPKHLITATGQRVTLRCSPRSGDLSVYWYQQSLDQGLQFLIQYYNGEERAKGNILERFSAQQFPDLHSELNLSSLELGDSALYFCASSGAMFFGYGYTFGSGTRLTVV.

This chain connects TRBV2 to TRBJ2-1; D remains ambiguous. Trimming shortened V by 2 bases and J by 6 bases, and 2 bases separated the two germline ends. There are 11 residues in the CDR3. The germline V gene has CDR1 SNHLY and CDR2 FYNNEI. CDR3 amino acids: CASSELNEQFF. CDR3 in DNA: TGTGCCAGCAGTGAACTCAATGAGCAGTTCTTC.

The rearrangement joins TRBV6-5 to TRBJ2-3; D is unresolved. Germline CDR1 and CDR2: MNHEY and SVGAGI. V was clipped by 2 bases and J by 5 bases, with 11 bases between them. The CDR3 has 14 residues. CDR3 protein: CASSYRDTQDTQYF. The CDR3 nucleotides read TGTGCCAGCAGTTACCGAGACACCCAAGATACGCAGTATTTT.

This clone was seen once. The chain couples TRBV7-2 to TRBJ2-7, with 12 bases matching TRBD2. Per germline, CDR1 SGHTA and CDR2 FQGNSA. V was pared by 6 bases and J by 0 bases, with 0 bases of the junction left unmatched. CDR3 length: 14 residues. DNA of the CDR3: TGTGCCAGCAGGACTAGCGGGAGCTCCTACGAGCAGTACTTC. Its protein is CASRTSGSSYEQYF.

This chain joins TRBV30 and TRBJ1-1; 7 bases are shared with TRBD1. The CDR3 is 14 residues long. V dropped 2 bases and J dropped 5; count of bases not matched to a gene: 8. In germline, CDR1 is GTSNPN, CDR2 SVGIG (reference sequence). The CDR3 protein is CAWSILTRGTEAFF. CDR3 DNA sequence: TGTGCCTGGAGTATTCTAACCAGGGGGACTGAAGCTTTCTTT.

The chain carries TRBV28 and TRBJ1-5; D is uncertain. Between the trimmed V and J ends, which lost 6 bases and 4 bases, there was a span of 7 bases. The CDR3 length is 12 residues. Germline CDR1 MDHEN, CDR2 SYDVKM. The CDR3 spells CASSTGNQPQHF. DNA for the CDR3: TGTGCCAGCAGCACGGGGAATCAGCCCCAGCATTTT.

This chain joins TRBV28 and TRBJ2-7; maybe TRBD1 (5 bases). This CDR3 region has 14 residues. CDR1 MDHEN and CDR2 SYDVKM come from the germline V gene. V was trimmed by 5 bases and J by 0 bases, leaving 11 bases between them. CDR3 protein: CASSKTDSSYEQYF. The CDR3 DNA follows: TGTGCCAGCAGTAAGACAGATAGCTCCTACGAGCAGTACTTC.

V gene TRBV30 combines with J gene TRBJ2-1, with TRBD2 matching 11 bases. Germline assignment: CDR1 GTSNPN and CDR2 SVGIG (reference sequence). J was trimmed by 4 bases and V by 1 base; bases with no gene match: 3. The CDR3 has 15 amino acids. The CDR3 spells CAWSAGLAAYNEQFF. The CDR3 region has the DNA TGTGCCTGGAGTGCGGGACTAGCGGCTTACAATGAGCAGTTCTTC.

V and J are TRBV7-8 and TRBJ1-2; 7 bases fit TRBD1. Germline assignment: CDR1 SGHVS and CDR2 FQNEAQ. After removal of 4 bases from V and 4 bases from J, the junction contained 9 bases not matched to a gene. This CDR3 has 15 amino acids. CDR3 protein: CASSSDGTAFYGYTF. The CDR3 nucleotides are TGTGCCAGCAGCTCCGACGGGACAGCTTTCTATGGCTACACCTTC. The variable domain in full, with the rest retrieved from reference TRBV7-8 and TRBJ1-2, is GAGVSQSPRYKVAKRGQDVALRCDPISGHVSLFWYQQALGQGPEFLTYFQNEAQLDKSGLPSDRFFAERPEGSVSTLKIQRTQQEDSAVYLCASSSDGTAFYGYTFGSGTRLTVV.